The sequence of this T cell receptor (beta chain) was determined in a study of cytomegalovirus exposure and HLA in healthy donors. In the case of this clone: The antigen is not known.

Only in-frame clones appear in the TCRdb table, and some are missing; sequencing was by immunoSEQ multiplex PCR. The data show fewer than 200,000 clones, with approximately 81% seen just once and 15% to 20% held by the top ten. Trimming left V 3 bases short and J 0 bases short, with 14 bases between. CDR1 is SGHTA and CDR2 is FQGNSA in the germline V gene. The CDR3 covers 16 residues. The study's findings and limits: That first-cohort TCR clusters tended to co-occur in the roughly 120 validation repertoires was found in a later analysis.

This chain links TRBV7-2 with TRBJ1-2, with D unresolved. The sequence was obtained from a man aged 18 to 29 in good health and CMV-seropositive. The sample comprised PBMCs. CDR3 sequence: CASSFQVAGPNYGYTF. The DNA for the CDR3 is TGTGCCAGCAGCTTCCAGGTGGCAGGCCCTAACTATGGCTACACCTTC.